This TCR beta chain was recovered during a study of T cell repertoires in cytomegalovirus infection. TCRdb itself ran the reads through MiXCR, one entry per CDR3 protein. The table shows 28,000 or so distinct CDR3 sequences, with around 19% occurring only once. J gave up 2 bases and V 5 bases, and 6 bases lay outside the gene matches. The CDR3 has 17 residues. CDR1 SGHVS and CDR2 FNYEAQ come from the germline V gene. On this clonotype itself: Its antigen is not known.

The chain carries TRBV7-6 and TRBJ2-3; 14 bases are a match to TRBD2. Source: CD8+ T cells from cultured PBMCs, taken from culture after CMV antigen stimulation. The receptor was isolated from a human donor in good health (CMV status not recorded). Some clones in this sample may be carry-over from other donors' samples. CDR3 loop: CASSQPTSGGDTDTQYF. CDR3 bases: TGTGCCAGCAGCCAGCCGACTAGCGGGGGGGACACAGATACGCAGTATTTT. Based on the CDR3 plus reference TRBV7-6 and TRBJ2-3, the full variable domain is GAGVSQSPRYKVTKRGQDVALRCDPISGHVSLYWYRQALGQGPEFLTYFNYEAQQDKSGLPNDRFSAERPEGSISTLTIQRTEQRDSAMYRCASSQPTSGGDTDTQYFGPGTRLTVL.